Below are 26 T cell receptor beta chains sequenced from a single sample in a study of T-cell memory formation after mild COVID-19 (dated by TCRdb to about 2021). The library relied on 5' RACE. The listed sequencing device is Illumina NovaSeq 6000. TCRdb took the public reads, trimmed them with fastp at Q25, ran MiXCR for clone calling and kept in-frame beta chains. Each entry merges the rows of one CDR3 protein and shows their most common DNA and genes. The sample table holds under 450,000 distinct CDR3 sequences, of which around 20% were seen once. The ten biggest clones cover roughly 23% of the sample. Sequencing was done on a sample of PBMCs or a T cell subset sorted from them (not recorded which). These receptors all stem from a man younger than 35 who had mild COVID-19 (a few samples of this study predate the infection). The sample titles of this study are shuffled in the database, so cell type and time point are left out; the donor was told from shared clones.

V and J are TRBV9 and TRBJ2-5; 14 bases are a match to TRBD2. There are 18 residues in the CDR3. Germline trimming cut 2 bases from V and 0 bases from J; bases unmatched to any gene: 6. From germline, CDR1 is SGDLS and CDR2 YYNGEE. CDR3 DNA sequence: TGTGCCAGCAGCGTCGGGACTAGCGGGGGATGGTACCAAGAGACCCAGTACTTC. Protein product: CASSVGTSGGWYQETQYF.

This clonotype was seen more than once but under ten times. V and J are TRBV5-1 and TRBJ1-4, with a possible D match to TRBD1 (6 bases). CDR1 and CDR2 from the germline V gene are SGHRS and YFSETQ. The ends were cut back, 5 bases at V and 5 bases at J, with 16 bases in the middle. This CDR3 is built from 15 residues. CDR3 loop: CASRRTGQGNEKLFF. The CDR3 nucleotides are TGCGCCAGCAGGCGGACCGGGCAGGGGAATGAAAAACTGTTTTTT.

This clonotype occurred a few times. The J gene is TRBJ1-5, the V gene TRBV6-5; no definite D call. Germline V lookup: CDR1 MNHEY, CDR2 SVGAGI. CDR3 length: 15 residues. V lost 6 bases, J lost 2 bases, and 14 bases lay in between. Here the CDR3 reads CASSSGPGGNQPQHF. In nucleotides, the CDR3 is TGTGCCAGCAGCTCCGGACCTGGGGGCAATCAGCCCCAGCATTTT.

This clonotype was counted only a few times. The chain has TRBV20-1 and TRBJ2-1; D is perhaps TRBD1 or TRBD2 (5 bases each). The ends were cut back, 0 bases at V and 4 bases at J, with 13 bases in the middle. CDR1 is DFQATT, CDR2 SNEGSKA, per germline (reference sequence). The CDR3 spans 15 residues. CDR3: CSARETGRGYNEQFF. The CDR3 nucleotides are TGCAGTGCTAGAGAAACGGGGCGTGGATACAATGAGCAGTTCTTC.

This clonotype was counted at least ten times. This chain connects TRBV5-1 to TRBJ2-5, with TRBD2 as a possible D gene (5 bases). V was trimmed by 4 bases and J by 1 base, leaving 14 bases between them. The germline CDR1 and CDR2 sequences are SGHRS and YFSETQ. CDR3 length: 15 amino acids. DNA of the CDR3: TGCGCCAGCAGCGCCGGGTCGGGGTTCCAAGAGACCCAGTACTTC. Translation: CASSAGSGFQETQYF.

CDR3 residues: CASSQSQGNRYEQYF. In DNA form, the CDR3 reads TGTGCCAGCAGCCAATCACAGGGTAACCGCTACGAGCAGTACTTC. The chain employs TRBV11-1 and TRBJ2-7, with D perhaps TRBD1 (6 bases). V lost 5 bases, J lost 3 bases, and 17 bases lay in between. CDR3 size: 15 residues. Germline V gives CDR1 SGHAT, CDR2 FQDESV (reference sequence).

The rearrangement uses TRBV9 and TRBJ1-1, with D possibly matching TRBD1 (5 bases). V shed 5 bases and J shed 0 bases, with 11 bases lying between them. The CDR3 consists of 14 residues. The germline CDR1 and CDR2 sequences are SGDLS and YYNGEE. DNA of the CDR3: TGTGCCAGCAGGCCCCGGACATTGAACACTGAAGCTTTCTTT. Amino acids: CASRPRTLNTEAFF. Looking up the rest from reference TRBV9 and TRBJ1-1 gives the full variable domain: DSGVTQTPKHLITATGQRVTLRCSPRSGDLSVYWYQQSLDQGLQFLIQYYNGEERAKGNILERFSAQQFPDLHSELNLSSLELGDSALYFCASRPRTLNTEAFFGQGTRLTVV.

The chain couples TRBV4-3 to TRBJ2-5; D unclear. With 0 bases removed from V and 5 bases from J, the gap between germline ends came to 13 bases. This CDR3 has 15 residues. Germline V gene lookup returns CDR1 LGHNA and CDR2 YSLEER. The CDR3: CASSQDLGRAETQYF. In DNA form, the CDR3 reads TGCGCCAGCAGCCAAGATCTCGGCCGGGCGGAGACCCAGTACTTC.

The chain uses TRBV24-1 and TRBJ1-2; 8 nucleotides align to TRBD1. With V trimmed by 7 bases and J by 0 bases, 0 bases remained unmatched. Germline V CDR1 and CDR2: KGHDR, SFDVKD. This CDR3 spans 13 amino acids. In DNA, the CDR3 is TGTGCCACCAGACAGGGGGCTAACTATGGCTACACCTTC. Amino acids: CATRQGANYGYTF.

This clonotype was detected a few times. The rearrangement links TRBV12-3 or TRBV12-4 to TRBJ2-5, with 8 bases that match TRBD1. The CDR3 totals 14 residues. The trim removed 5 bases at V and 3 bases at J, leaving 5 bases unmatched. CDR3 DNA: TGTGCCAGCAGTGCGGACAGGGCAGAAGAGACCCAGTACTTC. Its protein is CASSADRAEETQYF.

This clonotype has only a few counts. This chain joins TRBV5-1 and TRBJ1-4; D perhaps matches TRBD1 (5 bases). CDR1 is SGHRS and CDR2 is YFSETQ in the germline V gene. The CDR3 has 16 residues. The V gene lost 4 bases and the J gene lost 0 bases, with 13 bases spanning the gap. The DNA for the CDR3 is TGCGCCAGCAGCCCGGATCCGACAGCAACTAATGAAAAACTGTTTTTT. Its protein product is CASSPDPTATNEKLFF.

The V gene is TRBV4-3, the J gene TRBJ2-3; D is unresolved. This CDR3 has 15 amino acids. Germline V gives CDR1 LGHNA, CDR2 YSLEER. V was clipped by 0 bases and J by 4 bases, with 11 bases between them. The CDR3 sequence is CASSQERRVADTQYF. CDR3 sequence (DNA): TGCGCCAGCAGCCAAGAGCGGCGCGTCGCAGATACGCAGTATTTT.

This clonotype was seen a few times. This chain connects TRBV7-3 to TRBJ1-2; D gene ambiguous. The CDR3 sequence is 15 residues long. V was pared by 5 bases and J by 4 bases, with 17 bases between. The germline V gene has CDR1 SGHTA and CDR2 FQGTGA. CDR3 region: CASSPGPPPTYGYTF. The DNA of the CDR3 is TGTGCCAGCAGCCCTGGTCCGCCGCCGACCTATGGCTACACCTTC.

The chain is built from TRBV6-2 or TRBV6-3 and TRBJ1-5; a weak D match, TRBD1 (5 bases). This CDR3 spans 13 amino acids. Germline values: CDR1 MNHEY, CDR2 SVGEGT. Between the trimmed V and J ends, which lost 6 bases and 9 bases, there was a span of 15 bases. The CDR3 DNA reads as TGTGCCAGCAGCGACAGCTCTGTTTCGCCCCAGCATTTT. It translates to CASSDSSVSPQHF.

This clonotype was observed a handful of times. This chain joins TRBV7-2 and TRBJ1-5, with a tentative D call TRBD1 (5 bases). The V gene's germline CDR1 is SGHTA and CDR2 FQGNSA. Deletions cut 2 bases from V and 1 base from J, with 9 bases between. This CDR3 has 15 amino acids. CDR3 coding DNA: TGTGCCAGCAGCTTATGGGGGGGAAGCAATCAGCCCCAGCATTTT. It is translated as CASSLWGGSNQPQHF.

This clonotype was seen only once. The junction departs from germline at one end; a sequencing error may be responsible. V gene TRBV7-9 combines with J gene TRBJ2-5; 8 nucleotides align to TRBD1. The CDR3 runs to 17 residues. Looked up from germline, CDR1 is SEHNR and CDR2 is FQNEAQ (reference sequence). The CDR3 is CAGSSGVRQGYQETQYF. The CDR3 nucleotides are TGTGCCGGCAGCTCCGGCGTAAGACAGGGGTACCAAGAGACCCAGTACTTC.

This clonotype was observed a handful of times. The V and J genes are TRBV11-2 and TRBJ1-1, with 7 positions matching TRBD1. The germline V gene has CDR1 SGHAT and CDR2 FQNNGV. J lost 1 base, V lost 8 bases, and 13 bases had no gene match. This CDR3 has 16 residues. The CDR3, as DNA: TGTGCCAGCGGTCCCCTCAACAGGGGAAGGAACACTGAAGCTTTCTTT. Translation gives CASGPLNRGRNTEAFF. Filled out from reference TRBV11-2 and TRBJ1-1, the complete variable domain reads EAGVAQSPRYKIIEKRQSVAFWCNPISGHATLYWYQQILGQGPKLLIQFQNNGVVDDSQLPKDRFSAERLKGVDSTLKIQPAKLEDSAVYLCASGPLNRGRNTEAFFGQGTRLTVV.

This rearrangement joins TRBV28 to TRBJ2-1, with TRBD1 identical over 8 bases. CDR1 is MDHEN and CDR2 is SYDVKM in the germline V gene. The ends lost 7 bases at V and 10 bases at J; junction bases unmatched: 15. The CDR3 spans 15 residues. The CDR3 bases are TGTGCCAGCATCATTACCAGGGGGCGTGGGACGGAGCAGTTCTTC. As protein: CASIITRGRGTEQFF.

This clonotype occurred a few times. This rearrangement joins TRBV12-3 or TRBV12-4 to TRBJ2-1; D remains unclear. This CDR3 contains 12 residues. V was cut by 6 bases and J by 7 bases, with 10 bases left in between. The CDR3 DNA reads TGTGCCAGCAGGCCACCTGGGAATGAGCAGTTCTTC. Amino acids: CASRPPGNEQFF.

The chain couples TRBV7-2 to TRBJ1-1; no reliable D call. The V and J ends lost 5 bases and 1 base respectively, with 11 bases between them. The CDR3 length is 14 residues. The germline V gene encodes CDR1 SGHTA and CDR2 FQGNSA. CDR3 sequence: CASSLFGPNTEAFF. The CDR3 nucleotides are TGTGCCAGCAGCCTTTTTGGCCCGAACACTGAAGCTTTCTTT. The whole variable domain, filled in from reference TRBV7-2 and TRBJ1-1, reads GAGVSQSPSNKVTEKGKDVELRCDPISGHTALYWYRQSLGQGLEFLIYFQGNSAPDKSGLPSDRFSAERTGGSVSTLTIQRTQQEDSAVYLCASSLFGPNTEAFFGQGTRLTVV.

V gene TRBV29-1 combines with J gene TRBJ1-5; 9 nucleotides match TRBD1. This CDR3 has 13 residues. Trimming at V came to 7 bases and at J to 5 bases, leaving 6 bases not matched to a gene. Germline CDR1 is SQVTM and CDR2 is ANQGSEA. For the CDR3, the DNA is TGCAGCGCCTCACAGGGGGCCGATCAGCCCCAGCATTTT. Residues: CSASQGADQPQHF.

This clonotype was seen a handful of times. V and J are TRBV6-5 and TRBJ2-6; D tentatively fits TRBD1 or TRBD2 (5 bases each). V lost 0 bases, J lost 4 bases, and 13 bases lay in between. Germline CDR1 and CDR2: MNHEY and SVGAGI. The CDR3 is 17 amino acids. The CDR3 sequence: CASSYSTVGEGANVLTF. The CDR3 DNA is TGTGCCAGCAGTTACTCGACGGTGGGGGAGGGGGCCAACGTCCTGACTTTC.

The chain combines TRBV4-3 with TRBJ1-2, with D tentatively TRBD1 (5 bases). This CDR3 spans 13 amino acids. V was trimmed by 1 base and J by 8 bases, leaving 11 bases between them. Germline assignment: CDR1 LGHNA and CDR2 YSLEER. The chain's CDR3 is CASSQGVREGYTF. The DNA for the CDR3 is TGCGCCAGCAGCCAAGGGGTCAGGGAAGGCTACACCTTC.

The CDR3 sequence is CASRSQGAYEQYF. In nucleotides, the CDR3 is TGTGCCAGCAGGTCACAGGGGGCCTACGAGCAGTACTTC. V and J are TRBV3-1 and TRBJ2-7; TRBD1 aligns across 8 bases. CDR3 length equals 13 residues. CDR1 is LGHDT, CDR2 YNNKEL, per germline (reference sequence). V lost 6 bases to trimming and J lost 2 bases; unmatched junction nucleotides: 3.

As for this clonotype: At one end the junction does not follow the germline gene, possibly because of a read error. The genes are TRBV7-2 and TRBJ2-1; 10 bases fit TRBD2. Germline values: CDR1 SGHTA, CDR2 FQGNSA. The CDR3 is 13 amino acids. The CDR3 reads CASSTTTSGRTDF. In DNA, the CDR3 is TGTGCCAGCAGCACGACGACTAGCGGGCGGACGGACTTC.

The chain employs TRBV4-2 and TRBJ2-7, with a possible D match to TRBD2 (6 bases). V lost 0 bases to trimming and J lost 2 bases, with 11 bases between them. The CDR3 has 15 amino acids. Germline V lookup: CDR1 LGHNA, CDR2 YNFKEQ. CDR3 in DNA: TGTGCCAGCAGCCAAGAGCGGGGTCCCACCTACGAGCAGTACTTC. It translates to CASSQERGPTYEQYF.